The 18 T cell receptor beta chains below were found in one sample sequenced in a study of blood T cell repertoires in COVID-19. Using immunoSEQ multiplex PCR, the repertoire was profiled, and TCRdb retains in-frame clones only, with some absent. The repertoire holds around 160,000 clones, with around 85% as singletons. The source material was peripheral blood. The receptors originated from a woman in her 40s with active or convalescent COVID-19.

The chain uses TRBV10-1 and TRBJ1-3, with D unclear. Germline CDR1 reads WNHNN; CDR2 reads SYGVQD (reference sequence). Trimming removed 10 bases from V and 0 bases from J, with 10 bases in between. The CDR3 is 13 amino acids. CDR3 sequence (DNA): TGCGCCACCCGCCCGAGCTCTGGAAACACCATATATTTT. Translating gives CATRPSSGNTIYF.

DNA for the CDR3: TGTGCCAGCAGCGTAGGGATATTGAGACAGAACACTGAAGCTTTCTTT. This codes for CASSVGILRQNTEAFF. The chain carries TRBV9 and TRBJ1-1; D is unresolved. With 0 bases removed from V and 1 base from J, the gap between germline ends came to 13 bases. The CDR3 loop spans 16 amino acids. Germline values: CDR1 SGDLS, CDR2 YYNGEE.

The chain is built from TRBV7-9 and TRBJ2-7, with D possibly being TRBD2 (5 bases). Germline CDR1 reads SEHNR; CDR2 reads FQNEAQ (reference sequence). The V end was cut by 5 bases, the J end by 4 bases, with 12 bases between. This CDR3 comprises 13 residues. CDR3: CASSPFTRYEQYF. DNA of the CDR3: TGTGCCAGCAGCCCCTTTACTAGATACGAGCAGTACTTC.

Comments on this clone: Additional DNA sequences in this sample encode the identical CDR3. The rearrangement uses TRBV7-2 and TRBJ1-5, with D perhaps matching TRBD1 (5 bases). CDR3 length: 15 residues. The germline V gene encodes CDR1 SGHTA and CDR2 FQGNSA. V was shortened by 0 bases and J by 4 bases, with 10 bases between the two germline ends. The CDR3 is CASSLALGANQPQHF. The DNA for the CDR3 is TGTGCCAGCAGCTTAGCGTTAGGGGCGAATCAGCCCCAGCATTTT.

The V gene is TRBV6-6, the J gene TRBJ2-3; D possibly corresponds to TRBD2 (6 bases). The CDR3 is 15 residues long. The V and J ends lost 2 bases and 3 bases respectively, with 12 bases between them. In germline, CDR1 is MNHNY, CDR2 SVGAGI (reference sequence). DNA for the CDR3: TGTGCCAGCAGTTACCTCATCGGAGGGACAGATACGCAGTATTTT. This gives the protein CASSYLIGGTDTQYF.

This clone was seen just once. The chain is built from TRBV5-1 and TRBJ2-7, with a weak D call TRBD2 (7 bases). V lost 4 bases to trimming and J lost 6 bases, with 23 bases between them. The germline V gene has CDR1 SGHRS and CDR2 YFSETQ. The CDR3 consists of 16 residues. The CDR3 DNA reads TGCGCCAGCAGCCCTAGGGAGGGGGGCGCTTCCGCCGAGCAGTACTTC. Amino acids: CASSPREGGASAEQYF.

V gene TRBV30 combines with J gene TRBJ1-2; 7 nucleotides agree with TRBD1. This CDR3 is 14 amino acids long. Germline assignment: CDR1 GTSNPN and CDR2 SVGIG (reference sequence). The junction had 8 bases not matched to a gene; V was cut back by 4 bases and J by 3 bases. Here the CDR3 DNA reads TGTGCCTGGACCTTGTTCCAGGGGGACTATGGCTACACCTTC. Translated, it gives CAWTLFQGDYGYTF.

This rearrangement joins TRBV9 to TRBJ2-3, with D possibly matching TRBD1 (6 bases). With 4 bases removed from V and 0 bases from J, the gap between germline ends came to 9 bases. The germline V gene has CDR1 SGDLS and CDR2 YYNGEE. The CDR3 has 14 residues. CDR3 loop: CASSHGQSTDTQYF. The CDR3 DNA reads as TGTGCCAGCAGCCACGGACAGAGCACAGATACGCAGTATTTT.

This clone was detected a few times. This sequence joins TRBV11-2 and TRBJ2-7; D is possibly TRBD2 (5 bases). CDR1 SGHAT and CDR2 FQNNGV come from the germline V gene. V lost 0 bases and J lost 3, with 12 bases in between. The CDR3 has 15 amino acids. CDR3 DNA: TGTGCCAGCAGCTTAGACGGAGGTCTAAACTACGAGCAGTACTTC. Its translation is CASSLDGGLNYEQYF.

The V gene is TRBV11-2, the J gene TRBJ2-7; 7 bases agree with TRBD1. This CDR3 contains 14 residues. After removal of 1 base from V and 3 bases from J, the junction contained 3 bases not matched to a gene. Germline CDR1 is SGHAT and CDR2 is FQNNGV. The CDR3 loop is CASSLGDSYYEQYF. CDR3 sequence (DNA): TGTGCCAGCAGCTTAGGGGACAGCTACTACGAGCAGTACTTC.

V and J are TRBV20-1 and TRBJ2-7; D is perhaps TRBD1 (5 bases). The V gene's germline CDR1 is DFQATT and CDR2 SNEGSKA (reference sequence). The CDR3 has 11 residues. The CDR3 DNA reads TGCGGAACAGGCGTGATCGACGAGCAGTACTTC. This sequence encodes CGTGVIDEQYF.

The chain carries TRBV28 and TRBJ2-3, with D possibly being TRBD2 (5 bases). V lost 4 bases to trimming and J lost 0 bases, with 8 bases between them. In germline, CDR1 is MDHEN, CDR2 SYDVKM. The CDR3 is made up of 14 amino acids. CDR3 loop: CASSSGWSTDTQYF. CDR3 nucleotides: TGTGCCAGCAGTTCGGGGTGGAGCACAGATACGCAGTATTTT.

This rearrangement joins TRBV6-5 to TRBJ2-7; D is possibly TRBD2 (6 bases). The V gene's germline CDR1 is MNHEY and CDR2 SVGAGI. There are 15 residues in the CDR3. V lost 0 bases, J lost 6 bases, and 15 bases lay in between. Written as DNA, the CDR3 is TGTGCCAGCAGTTACTCGGTCGAGGGGAGGTCCGAGCAGTACTTC. Protein sequence: CASSYSVEGRSEQYF.

The chain is built from TRBV19 and TRBJ2-1; 9 bases map to TRBD2. J gave up 6 bases and V 5 bases, and 11 bases lay outside the gene matches. CDR3 length equals 16 residues. Germline CDR1 reads LNHDA; CDR2 reads SQIVND (reference sequence). This chain's CDR3 is CASSGRLAGDLNEQFF. As DNA, the CDR3 is TGTGCCAGTAGTGGAAGGTTAGCGGGAGACCTCAATGAGCAGTTCTTC.

This clone was seen a few times. The chain links TRBV7-9 to TRBJ1-4; D is perhaps TRBD1 (6 bases). The germline CDR1 and CDR2 sequences are SEHNR and FQNEAQ (reference sequence). This CDR3 is 15 amino acids long. Trimming pared 5 bases from V and 1 base from J, leaving 11 bases between. The CDR3 protein is CASSPKGGTNEKLFF. CDR3 nucleotide sequence: TGTGCCAGCAGCCCGAAAGGGGGAACTAATGAAAAACTGTTTTTT.

This clone was counted once. The rearrangement joins TRBV4-2 to TRBJ1-2, with 7 bases aligning to TRBD1. Germline CDR1 LGHNA, CDR2 YNFKEQ. V lost 4 bases to trimming and J lost 4 bases; unmatched junction nucleotides: 9. The CDR3 has 15 residues. CDR3 nucleotides: TGTGCCAGCAGCCCTCCGGGACAGCCTTTCTATGGCTACACCTTC. It codes for CASSPPGQPFYGYTF.

This chain uses TRBV5-5 with TRBJ1-4; D gene ambiguous. Germline CDR1 reads SGHKS; CDR2 reads YYEKEE (reference sequence). This CDR3 region has 17 residues. V lost 1 base to trimming and J lost 3 bases, with 16 bases between them. The CDR3 here is CASSLRFRESANEKLFF. The CDR3 DNA follows: TGTGCCAGCAGCTTGCGGTTCCGGGAGTCAGCTAATGAAAAACTGTTTTTT.

This rearrangement joins TRBV5-1 to TRBJ1-4, with 8 bases lining up with TRBD1. The CDR3 is made up of 14 amino acids. The germline V gene has CDR1 SGHRS and CDR2 YFSETQ. V trimming: 5 bases; J trimming: 7 bases; junction bases outside the gene matches: 7. DNA for the CDR3: TGCGCCAGCAGTCGTGGACAGGGTACTGAAAAACTGTTTTTT. It is translated as CASSRGQGTEKLFF.